This T cell receptor (gamma chain) was sequenced during a study of γδ T cells in repeated Plasmodium falciparum infection. Study background: Sampling occurred at baseline, pre-infection for selected infections, and 21 days post-infection. The study's findings and limits: Vdelta2-negative gammadelta repertoires, largely Vdelta1+, seemingly showed infection-driven waves of new clonal selection. Donors in Mali lived in a small rural village, largely one ethnic group.

Flow sorting of PBMC yielded separate Vgamma9/Vdelta2+ and Vdelta2-negative gammadelta T cell populations for bulk repertoire analysis. TCRdb fed the multiplex PCR reads to CATT. The sample records about 30,000 gamma-chain clones, about 1.5% being singletons. Germline CDR1 reads GITISATS; CDR2 reads ISYDGTV (reference sequence). The CDR3 consists of 14 residues. A word on this clone: Its antigen is still unknown. A far more abundant clone sits one base away, making this likely a read error. Other DNA sequences from this sample encode an identical CDR3 as well.

The chain has TRGV9 and TRGJP1. TCRdb offers no J gene call, so here the DNA was matched to germline to obtain one. The sequencing sample was made of gamma-delta T cells from blood. This TCR came from a pool of human donors (malaria-infected and uninfected, not separated). CDR3: CALWEPNTGWFKIF. CDR3 DNA sequence: TGCGCCTTGTGGGAGCCAAACACTGGTTGGTTCAAGATATTT.